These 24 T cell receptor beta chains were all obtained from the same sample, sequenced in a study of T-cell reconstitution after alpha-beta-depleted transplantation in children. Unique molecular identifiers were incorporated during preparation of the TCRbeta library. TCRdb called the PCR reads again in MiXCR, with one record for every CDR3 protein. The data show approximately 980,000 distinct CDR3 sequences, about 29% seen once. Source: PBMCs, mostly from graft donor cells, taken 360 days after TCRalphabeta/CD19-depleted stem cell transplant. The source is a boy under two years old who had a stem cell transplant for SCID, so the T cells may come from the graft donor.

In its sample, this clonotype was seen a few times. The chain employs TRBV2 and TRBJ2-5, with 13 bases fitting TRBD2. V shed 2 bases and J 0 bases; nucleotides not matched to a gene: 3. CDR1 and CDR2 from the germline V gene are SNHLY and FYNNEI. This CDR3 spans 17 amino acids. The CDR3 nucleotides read TGTGCCAGCAGTGAACCAGGGACTAGCGGGGACCAAGAGACCCAGTACTTC. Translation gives CASSEPGTSGDQETQYF. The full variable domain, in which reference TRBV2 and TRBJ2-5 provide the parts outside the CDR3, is EPEVTQTPSHQVTQMGQEVILRCVPISNHLYFYWYRQILGQKVEFLVSFYNNEISEKSEIFDDQFSVERPDGSNFTLKIRSTKLEDSAMYFCASSEPGTSGDQETQYFGPGTRLLVL.

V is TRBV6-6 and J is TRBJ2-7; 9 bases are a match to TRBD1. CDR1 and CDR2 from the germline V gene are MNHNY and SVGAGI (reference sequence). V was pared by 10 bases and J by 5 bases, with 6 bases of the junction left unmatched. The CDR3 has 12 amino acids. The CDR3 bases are TGTGCCACAGGGACAGGGATCCACGAGCAGTACTTC. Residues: CATGTGIHEQYF.

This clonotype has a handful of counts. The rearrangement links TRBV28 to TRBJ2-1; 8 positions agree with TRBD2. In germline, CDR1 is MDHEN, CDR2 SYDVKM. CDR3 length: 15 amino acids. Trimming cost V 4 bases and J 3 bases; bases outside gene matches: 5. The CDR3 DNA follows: TGTGCCAGCAGTTCGGGCGGGGGGTACTACAATGAGCAGTTCTTC. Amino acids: CASSSGGGYYNEQFF.

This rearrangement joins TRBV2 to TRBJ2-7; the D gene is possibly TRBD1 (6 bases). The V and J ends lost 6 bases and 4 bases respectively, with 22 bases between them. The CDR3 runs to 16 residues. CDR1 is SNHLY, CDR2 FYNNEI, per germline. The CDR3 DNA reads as TGTGCCAGCAGCAAACCAGGGGAGATAGGACCTTACGAGCAGTACTTC. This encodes CASSKPGEIGPYEQYF.

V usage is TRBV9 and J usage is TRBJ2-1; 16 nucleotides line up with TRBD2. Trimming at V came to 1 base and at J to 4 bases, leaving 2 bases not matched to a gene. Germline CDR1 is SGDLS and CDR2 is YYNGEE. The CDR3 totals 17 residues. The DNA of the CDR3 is TGTGCCAGCAGCGTATCGGGACTAGCGGGGGGGTACAATGAGCAGTTCTTC. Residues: CASSVSGLAGGYNEQFF.

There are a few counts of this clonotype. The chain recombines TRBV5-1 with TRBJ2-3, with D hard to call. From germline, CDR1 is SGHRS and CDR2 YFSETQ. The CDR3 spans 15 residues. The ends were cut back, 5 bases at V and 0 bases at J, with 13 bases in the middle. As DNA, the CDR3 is TGCGCCAGCAGTATCCGGGCCCGAAGCACAGATACGCAGTATTTT. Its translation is CASSIRARSTDTQYF.

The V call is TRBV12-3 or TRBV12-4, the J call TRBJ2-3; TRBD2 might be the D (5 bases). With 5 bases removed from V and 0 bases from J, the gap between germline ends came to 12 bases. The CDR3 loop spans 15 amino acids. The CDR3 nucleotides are TGTGCCAGCAGTGTACTAGGTTCCAGCACAGATACGCAGTATTTT. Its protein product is CASSVLGSSTDTQYF.

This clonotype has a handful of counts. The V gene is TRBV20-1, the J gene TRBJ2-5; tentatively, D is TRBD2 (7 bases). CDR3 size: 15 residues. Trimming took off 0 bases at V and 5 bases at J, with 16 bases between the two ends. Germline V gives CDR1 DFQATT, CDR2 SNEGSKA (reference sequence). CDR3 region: CSARESRGGGETQYF. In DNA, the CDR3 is TGCAGTGCTAGAGAGTCTCGCGGGGGCGGGGAGACCCAGTACTTC.

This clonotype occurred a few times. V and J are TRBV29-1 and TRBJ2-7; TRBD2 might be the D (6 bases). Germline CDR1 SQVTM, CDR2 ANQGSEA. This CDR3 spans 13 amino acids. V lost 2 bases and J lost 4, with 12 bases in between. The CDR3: CSVESPGRYEQYF. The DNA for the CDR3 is TGCAGCGTTGAAAGTCCAGGGAGGTACGAGCAGTACTTC.

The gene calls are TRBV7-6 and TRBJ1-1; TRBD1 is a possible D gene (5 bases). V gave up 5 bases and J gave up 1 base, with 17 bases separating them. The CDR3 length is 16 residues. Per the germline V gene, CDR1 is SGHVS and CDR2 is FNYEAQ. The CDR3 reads CASSPGTNRENTEAFF. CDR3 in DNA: TGTGCCAGCAGCCCCGGGACTAATAGGGAGAACACTGAAGCTTTCTTT.

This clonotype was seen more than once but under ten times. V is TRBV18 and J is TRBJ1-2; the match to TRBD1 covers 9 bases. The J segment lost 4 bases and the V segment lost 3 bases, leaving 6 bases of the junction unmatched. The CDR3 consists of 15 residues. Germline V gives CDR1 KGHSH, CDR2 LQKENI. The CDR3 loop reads CASSPGQGGSYGYTF. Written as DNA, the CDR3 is TGTGCCAGCTCACCGGGACAGGGAGGGAGCTATGGCTACACCTTC.

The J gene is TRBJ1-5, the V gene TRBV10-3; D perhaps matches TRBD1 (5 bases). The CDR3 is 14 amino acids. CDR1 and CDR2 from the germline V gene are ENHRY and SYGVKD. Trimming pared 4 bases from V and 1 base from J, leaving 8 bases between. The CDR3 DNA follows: TGTGCCATCAGTGGGGGGGGGAGCAATCAGCCCCAGCATTTT. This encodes CAISGGGSNQPQHF.

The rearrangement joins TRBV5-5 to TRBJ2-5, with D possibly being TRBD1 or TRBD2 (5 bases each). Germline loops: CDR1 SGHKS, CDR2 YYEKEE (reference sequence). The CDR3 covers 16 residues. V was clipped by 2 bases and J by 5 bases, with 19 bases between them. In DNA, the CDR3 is TGTGCCAGCAGCTTAAATAGGGGCCGGGGATTGGAGACCCAGTACTTC. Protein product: CASSLNRGRGLETQYF. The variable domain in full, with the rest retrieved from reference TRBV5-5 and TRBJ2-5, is DAGVTQSPTHLIKTRGQQVTLRCSPISGHKSVSWYQQVLGQGPQFIFQYYEKEERGRGNFPDRFSARQFPNYSSELNVNALLLGDSALYLCASSLNRGRGLETQYFGPGTRLLVL.

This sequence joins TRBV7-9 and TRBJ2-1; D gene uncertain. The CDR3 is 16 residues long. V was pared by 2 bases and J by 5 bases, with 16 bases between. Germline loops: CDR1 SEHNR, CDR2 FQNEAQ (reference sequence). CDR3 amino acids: CASSLSVRRSHNEQFF. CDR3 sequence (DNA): TGTGCCAGCAGCTTAAGTGTCCGGCGGTCCCACAATGAGCAGTTCTTC. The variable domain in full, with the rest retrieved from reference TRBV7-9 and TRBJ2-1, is DTGVSQNPRHKITKRGQNVTFRCDPISEHNRLYWYRQTLGQGPEFLTYFQNEAQLEKSRLLSDRFSAERPKGSFSTLEIQRTEQGDSAMYLCASSLSVRRSHNEQFFGPGTRLTVL.

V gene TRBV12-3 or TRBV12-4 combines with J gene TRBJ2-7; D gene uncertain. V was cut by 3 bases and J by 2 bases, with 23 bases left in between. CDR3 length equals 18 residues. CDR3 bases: TGTGCCAGCAGTTTTAGAGTCCGGGCCTCCCTGGGCGCCTACGAGCAGTACTTC. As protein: CASSFRVRASLGAYEQYF.

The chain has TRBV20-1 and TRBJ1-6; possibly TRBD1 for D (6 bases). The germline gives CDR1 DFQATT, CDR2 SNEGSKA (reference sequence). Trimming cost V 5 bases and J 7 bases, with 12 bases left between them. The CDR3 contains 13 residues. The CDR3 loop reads CSAPTGPNSPLHF. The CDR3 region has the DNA TGCAGTGCTCCGACAGGCCCAAATTCACCCCTCCACTTT.

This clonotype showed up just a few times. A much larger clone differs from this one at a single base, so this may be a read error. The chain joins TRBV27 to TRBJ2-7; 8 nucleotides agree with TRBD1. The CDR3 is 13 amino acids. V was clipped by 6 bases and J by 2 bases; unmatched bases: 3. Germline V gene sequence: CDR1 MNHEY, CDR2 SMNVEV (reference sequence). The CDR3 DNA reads TGTGCCAGCAGCATGGGACAGGCCTACGAGCAGTACTTC. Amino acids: CASSMGQAYEQYF.

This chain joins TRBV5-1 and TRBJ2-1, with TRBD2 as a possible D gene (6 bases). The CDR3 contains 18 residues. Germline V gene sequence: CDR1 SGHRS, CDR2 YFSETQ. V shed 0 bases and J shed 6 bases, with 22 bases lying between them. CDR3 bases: TGCGCCAGCAGCTTGGCTTTTTGGAGCGGGCCCTCCGGCAATGAGCAGTTCTTC. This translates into CASSLAFWSGPSGNEQFF.

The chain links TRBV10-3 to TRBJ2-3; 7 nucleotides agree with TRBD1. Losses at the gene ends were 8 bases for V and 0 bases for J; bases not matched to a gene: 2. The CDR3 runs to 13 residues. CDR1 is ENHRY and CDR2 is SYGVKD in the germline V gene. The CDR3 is CAIGTESTDTQYF. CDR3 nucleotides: TGTGCCATCGGGACAGAGAGCACAGATACGCAGTATTTT.

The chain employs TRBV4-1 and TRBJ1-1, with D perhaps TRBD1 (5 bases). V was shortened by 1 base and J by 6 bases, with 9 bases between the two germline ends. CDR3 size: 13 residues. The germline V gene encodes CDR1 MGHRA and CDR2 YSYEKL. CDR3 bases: TGCGCCAGCAGCCAAGGGACGGGACCTGAAGCTTTCTTT. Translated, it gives CASSQGTGPEAFF.

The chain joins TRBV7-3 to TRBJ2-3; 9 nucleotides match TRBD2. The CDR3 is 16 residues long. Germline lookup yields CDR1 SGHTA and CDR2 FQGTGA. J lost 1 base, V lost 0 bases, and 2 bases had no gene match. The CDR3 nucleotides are TGTGCCAGCAGCTTAACGGGCGGGGGGGGCACAGATACGCAGTATTTT. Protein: CASSLTGGGGTDTQYF.

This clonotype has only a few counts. The CDR3: CASSLSGQVTYGYTF. The CDR3, as DNA: TGTGCCAGCAGTTTATCGGGACAGGTGACCTATGGCTACACCTTC. The J gene is TRBJ1-2, the V gene TRBV28, with TRBD1 matching over 8 bases. V was pared by 1 base and J by 4 bases, with 5 bases of the junction left unmatched. This CDR3 is built from 15 residues. Germline lookup yields CDR1 MDHEN and CDR2 SYDVKM.

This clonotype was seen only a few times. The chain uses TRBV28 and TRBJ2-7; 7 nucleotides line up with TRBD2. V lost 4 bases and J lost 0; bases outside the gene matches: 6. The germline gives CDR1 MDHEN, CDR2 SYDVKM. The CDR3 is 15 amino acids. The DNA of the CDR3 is TGTGCCAGCAGTTCCCCTCCGGGGGGCTCCTACGAGCAGTACTTC. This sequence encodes CASSSPPGGSYEQYF.

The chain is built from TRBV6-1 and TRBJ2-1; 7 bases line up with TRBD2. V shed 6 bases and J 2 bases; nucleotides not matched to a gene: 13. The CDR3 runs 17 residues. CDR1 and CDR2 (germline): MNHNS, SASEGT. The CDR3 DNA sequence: TGTGCCAGCAGCCGTACCCCTGGGGGGGTTCCCTACAATGAGCAGTTCTTC. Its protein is CASSRTPGGVPYNEQFF.